The TCR beta chain under discussion was sequenced for a study of CD8 T cells in ankylosing spondylitis. Study-level findings and limits: Roughly eight highly homologous variants made up a TCR beta motif that seemed to typify ankylosing spondylitis blood.

Quantitative molecular-barcoded 5'-RACE generated the TCR beta libraries. TCRdb passed the 5' RACE reads through MiXCR, listing each CDR3 protein once. The data hold around 490,000 distinct CDR3 sequences, with approximately 5.3% observed a single time. The CDR3 spans 14 residues. V lost 1 base and J lost 0, with 7 bases in between. Germline V gives CDR1 SGHKS, CDR2 YYEKEE (reference sequence). This clonotype appeared a few times. What it binds is not known. The sequencing input was blood, either unsorted or a sorted T cell fraction (not recorded which). This receptor was identified in a male donor with ankylosing spondylitis. The rearrangement links TRBV5-5 to TRBJ1-1; D gene unclear. The CDR3 DNA sequence: TGTGCCAGCAGCTTGAGCCTGTTGAACACTGAAGCTTTCTTT. This translates into CASSLSLLNTEAFF.